Listed below are T cell receptor beta chains from one sample, sequenced in a study of T cell repertoires in cytomegalovirus infection. TCRdb itself ran the reads through MiXCR, one entry per CDR3 protein. The sample yields some 940,000 distinct CDR3 sequences, 31% seen once. These receptors' antigens are unknown. The sample here was cultured CD8+ T cells from PBMCs, taken from culture after CMV antigen stimulation. Receptor source: a human donor in good health (CMV status not recorded). Some clones in this sample may be carry-over from other donors' samples. Each CDR3 is given with its conserved first and last residue. The order of the fields is D gene, clone size, J gene, V gene, CDR3 DNA, CDR3 protein. A D gene is named only where the DNA matches it firmly. Clone sizes are given selectively: once, few, many, or a class where the clone is expanded.

>TRBD1|NA|TRBJ1-2|TRBV2
TGTGCCAGCACGACAGGGACCTATGGCTACACCTTC
CASTTGTYGYTF
>TRBD1|NA|TRBJ1-4|TRBV7-9
TGTGCCAGCAGGGCAGGGGGCTACAATGAAAAACTGTTTTTT
CASRAGGYNEKLFF
>TRBD1|many|TRBJ2-5|TRBV7-2
TGTGCCAGCAGCTCCCCGGGACAGCAAGAGACCCAGTACTTC
CASSSPGQQETQYF
>NA|few|TRBJ1-3|TRBV2
TGTGCCAGCAGTGAAGTAGGGCAGAAGCACTCTGGAAACACCATATATTTT
CASSEVGQKHSGNTIYF
>NA|many|TRBJ1-1|TRBV7-9
TGTGCCAGCAGCTTAGTAGGGATGCTTGGGAACACTGAAGCTTTCTTT
CASSLVGMLGNTEAFF
>NA|few|TRBJ1-2|TRBV7-8
TGTGCCAGCAGCTCGCTTTCCTCGACAGCCTATGGCTACACCTTC
CASSSLSSTAYGYTF
>NA|NA|TRBJ2-4|TRBV6-8
TGTGCCAGCAGTCTACCGGGCCAGATTCTTTACTTC
CASSLPGQILYF
>TRBD2|NA|TRBJ2-3|TRBV11-1
TGTGCCAGCAGCTCGCACGGCGGGGGGCGTAGCGCAGATACGCAGTATTTT
CASSSHGGGRSADTQYF
>TRBD1|NA|TRBJ1-4|TRBV23-1
TGCGCCAGCAGATACAGGGGGTGGCGTGAAAAACTGTTTTTT
CASRYRGWREKLFF
>NA|many|TRBJ2-5|TRBV7-8
TGTGCCAGCAGCCATCCCCGCGTTGGGGGCGGCCAAGAGACCCAGTACTTC
CASSHPRVGGGQETQYF
>TRBD1|NA|TRBJ2-7|TRBV5-8
TGTGCCAGCAGCTTGACAGGGGGTCCCCACGAGCAGTACTTC
CASSLTGGPHEQYF
>NA|many|TRBJ1-2|TRBV7-9
TGTGCCAGCAGCCCTAGAACGAGACAGAGAGGGACTAGCTATGGCTACACCTTC
CASSPRTRQRGTSYGYTF
>NA|few|TRBJ1-1|TRBV27
TGTGCCAGCAGTTCTCTTGCGAATCCACCACTCACTGAAGCTTTCTTT
CASSSLANPPLTEAFF
>TRBD1|NA|TRBJ1-1|TRBV19
TGTGCCAGTAGTAGCACCCCGGGACAGCTGAACACTGAAGCTTTCTTT
CASSSTPGQLNTEAFF
>TRBD1|few|TRBJ1-1|TRBV6-1
TGTGCCAGCAGTGATCGGACAGGAAGGGAGAGCACTGAAGCTTTCTTT
CASSDRTGRESTEAFF
>TRBD1|many|TRBJ1-5|TRBV7-9
TGTGCCAGCAGCTCAGACAGGGAAAGGGAACAGCCCCAGCATTTT
CASSSDREREQPQHF
>NA|many|TRBJ2-6|TRBV7-2
TGTGCCAGCAGCTACGGGACGTCTGAGGCTTTC
CASSYGTSEAF
>TRBD2|NA|TRBJ2-1|TRBV5-1
TGCGCCAGCAGCTTGTTTCTCGGGGGGGGCTACAATGAGCAGTTCTTC
CASSLFLGGGYNEQFF
>TRBD2|few|TRBJ2-3|TRBV28
TGTGCCAGCAGTTTAGCGGGGGGGCCCCTTAGCACAGATACGCAGTATTTT
CASSLAGGPLSTDTQYF
>TRBD2|NA|TRBJ2-1|TRBV5-4
TGTGCCAGCAGCTTTCTCGGGGGGGCCGACAATGAGCAGTTCTTC
CASSFLGGADNEQFF
>NA|NA|TRBJ2-3|TRBV2
TGTGCCAGCAGTTCCCCTACCGGACCCACAGATACGCAGTATTTT
CASSSPTGPTDTQYF
>NA|NA|TRBJ1-1|TRBV7-9
TGTGCCAGCGGAGGGAGAACTTTCTTT
CASGGRTFF
>NA|few|TRBJ2-4|TRBV11-1
TGTGCCAGCAGCTTAGCTTCGGGGAACATTCAGTACTTC
CASSLASGNIQYF
>NA|few|TRBJ1-6|TRBV12-3/TRBV12-4
TGTGCCAGCAGTCTGGGAGGGTACAATTATTCACCCCTCCACTTT
CASSLGGYNYSPLHF
>NA|few|TRBJ2-1|TRBV12-5
TGTGCTAGTGGTCTGTCAACGGGGGGCCTCGACAATGAGCAGTTCTTC
CASGLSTGGLDNEQFF
>TRBD1|few|TRBJ1-1|TRBV6-6
TGTGCCAGCAGGCCGGACAGGGCTGAAGCTTTCTTT
CASRPDRAEAFF
>NA|many|TRBJ2-7|TRBV7-8
TGTGCCAGCATCCCGGGGATCCTAACCTACGAGCAGTACTTC
CASIPGILTYEQYF
>TRBD1|NA|TRBJ2-5|TRBV6-2/TRBV6-3
TGTGCCAGCAGTTACAAAACAGGGGGCACGCAGACCCAGTACTTC
CASSYKTGGTQTQYF
>NA|few|TRBJ2-2|TRBV6-2/TRBV6-3
TGTGCCAGCAGTTACTCTCGACCCTCTCATTACACCGGGGAGCTGTTTTTT
CASSYSRPSHYTGELFF
>TRBD1|NA|TRBJ2-2|TRBV10-2
TGCGCCAGCAGGGGCCCCGGCGCAGGGGGCACCGGGGAGCTGTTTTTT
CASRGPGAGGTGELFF
>NA|few|TRBJ2-3|TRBV7-3
TGTGCCAGCAGCTTTTGGAGCACAGATACGCAGTATTTT
CASSFWSTDTQYF
>TRBD1|few|TRBJ1-2|TRBV7-6
TGTGCCAGCAGCTCCTGGACAGGGGAAGGCCATGGCTACACCTTC
CASSSWTGEGHGYTF
>NA|few|TRBJ2-3|TRBV4-3
TGCGCCAGCAGCCAAGACACCCCAGGGGATACGCAGTATTTT
CASSQDTPGDTQYF
>NA|few|TRBJ1-4|TRBV19
TGTGCCAGTAGTGCTACGGACAGCTCGACTAATGAAAAACTGTTTTTT
CASSATDSSTNEKLFF
>NA|NA|TRBJ1-4|TRBV27
TGTGCCAGCAGAACTAAGACAGCAGCTAATGAAAAACTGTTTTTT
CASRTKTAANEKLFF
>TRBD2|few|TRBJ2-1|TRBV29-1
TGCAGCGTTCTGGGGACTAACTACAATGAGCAGTTCTTC
CSVLGTNYNEQFF
>NA|NA|TRBJ2-7|TRBV10-3
TGTGCCATCAACGAGGGAGGGGGGGTTTACGAGCAGTACTTC
CAINEGGGVYEQYF
>NA|NA|TRBJ2-2|TRBV27
TGTGCCAGCAGTTTATATGCCGAGGGGACCGGGGAGCTGTTTTTT
CASSLYAEGTGELFF
>TRBD1|NA|TRBJ2-3|TRBV7-9
TGTGCCAGCAACTTCCGGACAGGGGGCCCAGATACGCAGTATTTT
CASNFRTGGPDTQYF
>NA|NA|TRBJ1-1|TRBV15
TGTGCCACCAGCAGAGATAGGAGGGAGTCGGGGGACACTGAAGCTTTCTTT
CATSRDRRESGDTEAFF
>NA|NA|TRBJ2-7|TRBV13
TGTGCCAGCAGCCCCTCGGCTATGAGTTACGAGCAGTACTTC
CASSPSAMSYEQYF
>NA|NA|TRBJ2-7|TRBV19
TGTGCCAGTAGTATTGGGGGGACCTCCTACGAGCAGTACTTC
CASSIGGTSYEQYF
>NA|many|TRBJ2-1|TRBV7-8
TGTGCCAGCAGCCTCCAGCCCTTTTCCTACAATGAGCAGTTCTTC
CASSLQPFSYNEQFF
>TRBD2|few|TRBJ2-5|TRBV3-1
TGTGCCAGCAGCCAAGATCTTTCGACTAGCGGAGAGACCCAGTACTTC
CASSQDLSTSGETQYF
>TRBD1|NA|TRBJ2-1|TRBV19
TGTGCCAGTAGTATAGACCGGGACAGGGGGCTGTTGAATGAGCAGTTCTTC
CASSIDRDRGLLNEQFF
>TRBD1|many|TRBJ2-4|TRBV5-1
TGCGCCAGCAGCCTAGGACAGGGATGGAACATTCAGTACTTC
CASSLGQGWNIQYF
>NA|NA|TRBJ1-1|TRBV19
TGTGCCAGTAGACCGGGGAACACTGAAGCTTTCTTT
CASRPGNTEAFF
>TRBD1|few|TRBJ1-2|TRBV7-3
TGTGCCAGCAGCCTGGGACAGGCTCTCGGGGGCTACACCTTC
CASSLGQALGGYTF